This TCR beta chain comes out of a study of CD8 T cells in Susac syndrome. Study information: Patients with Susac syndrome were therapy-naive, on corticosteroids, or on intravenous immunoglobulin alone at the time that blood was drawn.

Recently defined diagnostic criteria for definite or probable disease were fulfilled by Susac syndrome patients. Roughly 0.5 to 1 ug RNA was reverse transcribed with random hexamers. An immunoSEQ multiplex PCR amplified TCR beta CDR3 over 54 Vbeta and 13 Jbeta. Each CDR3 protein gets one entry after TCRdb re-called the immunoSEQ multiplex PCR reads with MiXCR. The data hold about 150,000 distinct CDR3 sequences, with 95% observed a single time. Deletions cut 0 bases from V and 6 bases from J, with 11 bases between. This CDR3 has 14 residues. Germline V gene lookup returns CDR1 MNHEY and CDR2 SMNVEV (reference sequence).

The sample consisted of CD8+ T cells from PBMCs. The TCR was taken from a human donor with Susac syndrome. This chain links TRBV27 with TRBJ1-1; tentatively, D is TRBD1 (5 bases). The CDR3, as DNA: TGTGCCAGCAGTTTATCCCCTGGGGCCGCTGAAGCTTTCTTT. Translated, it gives CASSLSPGAAEAFF.